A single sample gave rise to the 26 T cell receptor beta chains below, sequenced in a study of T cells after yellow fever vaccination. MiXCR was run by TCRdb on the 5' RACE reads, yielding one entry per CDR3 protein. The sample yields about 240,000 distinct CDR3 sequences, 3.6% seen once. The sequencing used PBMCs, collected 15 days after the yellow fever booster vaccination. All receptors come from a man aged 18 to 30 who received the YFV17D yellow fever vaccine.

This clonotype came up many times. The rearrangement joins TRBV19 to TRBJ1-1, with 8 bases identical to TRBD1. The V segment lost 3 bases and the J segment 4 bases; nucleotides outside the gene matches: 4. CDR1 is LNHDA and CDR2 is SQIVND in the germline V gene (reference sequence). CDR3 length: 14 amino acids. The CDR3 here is CASSIQGAITEAFF. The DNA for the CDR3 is TGTGCCAGTAGTATCCAGGGGGCGATCACTGAAGCTTTCTTT.

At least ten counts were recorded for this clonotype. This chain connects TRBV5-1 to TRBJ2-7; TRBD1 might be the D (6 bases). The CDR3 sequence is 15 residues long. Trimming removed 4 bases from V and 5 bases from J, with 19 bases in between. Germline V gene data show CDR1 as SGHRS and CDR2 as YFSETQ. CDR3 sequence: CASSLALKQGDEQYF. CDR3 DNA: TGCGCCAGCAGCCTCGCGCTTAAACAGGGCGACGAGCAGTACTTC.

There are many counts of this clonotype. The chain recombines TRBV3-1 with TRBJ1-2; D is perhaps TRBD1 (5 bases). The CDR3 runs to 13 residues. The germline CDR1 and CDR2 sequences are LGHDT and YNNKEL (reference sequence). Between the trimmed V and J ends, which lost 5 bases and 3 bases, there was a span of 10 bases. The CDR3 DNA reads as TGTGCCAGCAGCAGGCAGGGAGACTATGGCTACACCTTC. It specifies CASSRQGDYGYTF.

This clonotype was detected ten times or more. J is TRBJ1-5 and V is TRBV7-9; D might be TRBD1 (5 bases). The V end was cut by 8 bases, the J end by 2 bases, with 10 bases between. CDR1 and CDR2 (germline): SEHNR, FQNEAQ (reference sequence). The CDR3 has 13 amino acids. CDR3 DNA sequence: TGTGCCAGCGGTAGGGGCGGCAATCAGCCCCAGCATTTT. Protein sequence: CASGRGGNQPQHF.

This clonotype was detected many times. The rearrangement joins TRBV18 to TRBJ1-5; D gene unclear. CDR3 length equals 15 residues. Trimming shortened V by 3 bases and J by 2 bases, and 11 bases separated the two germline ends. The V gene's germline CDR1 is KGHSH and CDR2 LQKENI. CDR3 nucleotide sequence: TGTGCCAGCTCACCTGTACCTATTGGCAATCAGCCCCAGCATTTT. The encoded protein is CASSPVPIGNQPQHF.

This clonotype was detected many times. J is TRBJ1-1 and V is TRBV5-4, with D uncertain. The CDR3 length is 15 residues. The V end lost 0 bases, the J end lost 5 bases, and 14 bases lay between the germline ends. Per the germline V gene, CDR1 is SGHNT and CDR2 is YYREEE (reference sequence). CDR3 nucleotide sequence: TGTGCCAGCAGCTTGGCTTTGGGAATTGGTACTGAAGCTTTCTTT. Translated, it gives CASSLALGIGTEAFF.

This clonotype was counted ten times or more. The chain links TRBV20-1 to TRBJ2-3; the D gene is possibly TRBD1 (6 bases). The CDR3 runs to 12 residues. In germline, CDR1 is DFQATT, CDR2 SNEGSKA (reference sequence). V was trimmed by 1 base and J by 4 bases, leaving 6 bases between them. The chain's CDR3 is CSARGGPDTQYF. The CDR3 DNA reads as TGCAGTGCTAGAGGGGGGCCAGATACGCAGTATTTT.

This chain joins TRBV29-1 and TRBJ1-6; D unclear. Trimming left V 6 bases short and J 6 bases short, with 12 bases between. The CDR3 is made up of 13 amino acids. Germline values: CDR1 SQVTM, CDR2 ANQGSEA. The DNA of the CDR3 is TGCAGCGTCCTTTGGGATTTTAATTCACCCCTCCACTTT. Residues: CSVLWDFNSPLHF.

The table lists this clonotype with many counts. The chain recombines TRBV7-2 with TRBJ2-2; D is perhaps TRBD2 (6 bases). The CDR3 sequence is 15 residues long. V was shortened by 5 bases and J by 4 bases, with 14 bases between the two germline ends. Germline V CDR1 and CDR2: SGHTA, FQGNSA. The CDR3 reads CASSLLSGGTGELFF. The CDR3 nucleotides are TGTGCCAGCAGCCTGCTATCCGGGGGCACCGGGGAGCTGTTTTTT. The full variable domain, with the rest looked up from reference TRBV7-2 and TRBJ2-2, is GAGVSQSPSNKVTEKGKDVELRCDPISGHTALYWYRQSLGQGLEFLIYFQGNSAPDKSGLPSDRFSAERTGGSVSTLTIQRTQQEDSAVYLCASSLLSGGTGELFFGEGSRLTVL.

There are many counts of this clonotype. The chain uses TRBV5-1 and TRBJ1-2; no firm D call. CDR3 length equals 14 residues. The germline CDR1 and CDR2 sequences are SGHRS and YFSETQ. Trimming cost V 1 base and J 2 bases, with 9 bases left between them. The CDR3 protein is CASSLTAANYGYTF. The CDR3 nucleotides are TGCGCCAGCAGCTTGACAGCAGCCAACTATGGCTACACCTTC.

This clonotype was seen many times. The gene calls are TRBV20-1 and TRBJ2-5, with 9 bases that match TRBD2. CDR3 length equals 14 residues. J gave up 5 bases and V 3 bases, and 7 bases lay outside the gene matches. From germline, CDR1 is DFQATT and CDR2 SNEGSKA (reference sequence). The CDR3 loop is CSARVAGDLETQYF. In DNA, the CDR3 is TGCAGTGCTAGGGTAGCGGGGGACCTGGAGACCCAGTACTTC.

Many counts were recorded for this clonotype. The CDR3: CASSLGQGRGTEAFF. The CDR3 DNA sequence: TGCGCCAGCAGCCTGGGACAGGGCCGCGGCACTGAAGCTTTCTTT. The chain is built from TRBV5-1 and TRBJ1-1; 9 positions agree with TRBD1. This CDR3 has 15 residues. The germline V gene has CDR1 SGHRS and CDR2 YFSETQ. J lost 4 bases, V lost 4 bases, and 8 bases had no gene match. Supplemented by reference TRBV5-1 and TRBJ1-1, the full variable domain reads KAGVTQTPRYLIKTRGQQVTLSCSPISGHRSVSWYQQTPGQGLQFLFEYFSETQRNKGNFPGRFSGRQFSNSRSEMNVSTLELGDSALYLCASSLGQGRGTEAFFGQGTRLTVV.

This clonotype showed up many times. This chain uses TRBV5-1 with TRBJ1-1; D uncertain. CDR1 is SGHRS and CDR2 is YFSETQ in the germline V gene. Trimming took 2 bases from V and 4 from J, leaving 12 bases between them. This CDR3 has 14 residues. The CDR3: CASSFTAVSTEAFF. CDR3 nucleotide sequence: TGCGCCAGCAGCTTTACGGCGGTGAGCACTGAAGCTTTCTTT.

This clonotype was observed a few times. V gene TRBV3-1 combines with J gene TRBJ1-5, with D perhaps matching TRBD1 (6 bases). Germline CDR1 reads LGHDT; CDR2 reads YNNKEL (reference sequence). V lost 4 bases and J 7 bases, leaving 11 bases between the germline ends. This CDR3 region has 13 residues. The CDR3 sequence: CASSRGAGQPQHF. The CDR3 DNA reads TGTGCCAGCAGCCGGGGGGCCGGGCAGCCCCAGCATTTT.

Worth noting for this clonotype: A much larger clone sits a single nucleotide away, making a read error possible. Here the CDR3 reads CAGSLAGGRTQYF. CDR3 in DNA: TGTGCCGGCAGTTTAGCGGGGGGCCGGACCCAGTACTTC. The chain couples TRBV12-3 or TRBV12-4 to TRBJ2-5; TRBD2 agrees at 10 bases. This CDR3 is built from 13 residues.

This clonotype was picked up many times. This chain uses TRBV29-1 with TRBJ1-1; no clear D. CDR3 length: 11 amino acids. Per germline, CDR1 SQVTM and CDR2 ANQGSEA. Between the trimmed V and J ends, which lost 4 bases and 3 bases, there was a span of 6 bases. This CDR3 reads CSVGFDTEAFF. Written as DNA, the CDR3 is TGCAGCGTTGGGTTTGACACTGAAGCTTTCTTT.

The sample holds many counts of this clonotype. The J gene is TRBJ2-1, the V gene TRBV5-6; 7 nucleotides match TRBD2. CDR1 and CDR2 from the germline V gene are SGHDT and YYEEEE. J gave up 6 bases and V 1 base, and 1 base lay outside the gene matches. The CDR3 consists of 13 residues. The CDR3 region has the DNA TGTGCCAGCAGCTTGTGGGGGGGCAATGAGCAGTTCTTC. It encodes CASSLWGGNEQFF.

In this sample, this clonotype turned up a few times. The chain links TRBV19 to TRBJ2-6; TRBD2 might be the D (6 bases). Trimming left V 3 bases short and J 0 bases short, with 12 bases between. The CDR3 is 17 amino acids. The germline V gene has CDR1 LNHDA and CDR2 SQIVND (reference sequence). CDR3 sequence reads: CASSMASVYSGANVLTF. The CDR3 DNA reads TGTGCCAGTAGTATGGCTAGCGTCTACTCTGGGGCCAACGTCCTGACTTTC.

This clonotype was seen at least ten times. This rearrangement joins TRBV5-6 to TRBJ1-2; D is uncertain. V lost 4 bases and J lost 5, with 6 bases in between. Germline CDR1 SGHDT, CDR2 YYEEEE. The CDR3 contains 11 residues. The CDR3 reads CASSNGYGYTF. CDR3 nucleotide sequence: TGTGCCAGCAGCAACGGGTATGGCTACACCTTC.

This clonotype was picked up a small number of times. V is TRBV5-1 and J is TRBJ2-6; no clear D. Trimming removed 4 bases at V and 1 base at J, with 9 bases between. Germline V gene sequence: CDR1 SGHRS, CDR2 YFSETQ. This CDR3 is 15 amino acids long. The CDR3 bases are TGCGCCAGCAGCCCCGGATTGTCTGGGGCCAACGTCCTGACTTTC. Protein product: CASSPGLSGANVLTF.

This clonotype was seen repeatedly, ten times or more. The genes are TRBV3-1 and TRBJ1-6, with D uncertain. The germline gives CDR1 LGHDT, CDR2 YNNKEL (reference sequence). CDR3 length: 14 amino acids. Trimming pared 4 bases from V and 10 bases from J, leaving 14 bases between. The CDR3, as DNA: TGTGCCAGCAGCCTAGAGTCGGGTTTCTCACCCCTCCACTTT. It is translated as CASSLESGFSPLHF.

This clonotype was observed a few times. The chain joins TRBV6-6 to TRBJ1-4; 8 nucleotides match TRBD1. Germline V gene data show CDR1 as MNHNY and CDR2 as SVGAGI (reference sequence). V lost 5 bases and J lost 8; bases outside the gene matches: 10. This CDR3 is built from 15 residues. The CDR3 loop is CASSHQQGGQEKLFF. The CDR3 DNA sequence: TGTGCCAGCAGTCACCAACAGGGGGGACAAGAAAAACTGTTTTTT.

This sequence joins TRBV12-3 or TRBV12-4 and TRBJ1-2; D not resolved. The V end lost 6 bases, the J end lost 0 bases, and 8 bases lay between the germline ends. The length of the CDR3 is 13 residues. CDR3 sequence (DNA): TGTGCCAGCAGACCGGGATCTAACTATGGCTACACCTTC. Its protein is CASRPGSNYGYTF.

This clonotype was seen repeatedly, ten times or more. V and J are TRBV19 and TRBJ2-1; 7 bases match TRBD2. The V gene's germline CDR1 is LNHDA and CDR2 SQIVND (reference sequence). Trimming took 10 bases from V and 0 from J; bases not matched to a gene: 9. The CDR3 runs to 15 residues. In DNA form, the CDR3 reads TGTGCCACTGAGGCGGGGGTTAGCTCCTACAATGAGCAGTTCTTC. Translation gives CATEAGVSSYNEQFF.

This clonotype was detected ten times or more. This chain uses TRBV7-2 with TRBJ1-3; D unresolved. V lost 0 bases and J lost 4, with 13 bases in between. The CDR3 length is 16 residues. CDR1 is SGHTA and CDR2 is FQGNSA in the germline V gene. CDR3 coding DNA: TGTGCCAGCAGCTTAGCGCCCCGTTCGAGAGGAAACACCATATATTTT. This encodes CASSLAPRSRGNTIYF.

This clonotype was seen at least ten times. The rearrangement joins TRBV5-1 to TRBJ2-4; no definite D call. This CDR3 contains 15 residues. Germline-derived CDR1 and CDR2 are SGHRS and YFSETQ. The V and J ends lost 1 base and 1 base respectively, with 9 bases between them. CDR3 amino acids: CASSLSAGAKNIQYF. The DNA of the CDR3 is TGCGCCAGCAGCTTGTCTGCTGGGGCCAAAAACATTCAGTACTTC.